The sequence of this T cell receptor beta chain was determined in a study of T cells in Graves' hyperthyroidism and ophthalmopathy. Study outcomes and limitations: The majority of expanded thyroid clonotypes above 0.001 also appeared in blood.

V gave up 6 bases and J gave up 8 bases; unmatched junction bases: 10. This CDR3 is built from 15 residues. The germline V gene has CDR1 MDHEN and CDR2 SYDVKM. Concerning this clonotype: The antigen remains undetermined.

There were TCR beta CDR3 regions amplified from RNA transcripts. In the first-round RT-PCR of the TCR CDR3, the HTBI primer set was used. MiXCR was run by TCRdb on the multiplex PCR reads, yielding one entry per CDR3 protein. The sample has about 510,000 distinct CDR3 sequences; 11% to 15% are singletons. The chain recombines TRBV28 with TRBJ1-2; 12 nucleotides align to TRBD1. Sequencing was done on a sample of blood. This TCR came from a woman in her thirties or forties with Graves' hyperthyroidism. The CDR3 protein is CASRYPGQGAGGYTF. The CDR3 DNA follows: TGTGCCAGCAGATACCCGGGACAGGGGGCGGGCGGCTACACCTTC.